Listed here are 17 T cell receptor beta chains from one sample, sequenced in a study of blood T cell repertoires in COVID-19. The method was immunoSEQ multiplex PCR; TCRdb's version includes in-frame clones alone and lacks a portion of them. The sample shows approximately 200,000 clones, under 90% of them seen only once. Sequencing was performed on peripheral blood. All receptors derive from a woman aged 80 or older with COVID-19, enrolled during active disease.

The chain carries TRBV9 and TRBJ2-7, with 7 bases aligning to TRBD2. Germline loops: CDR1 SGDLS, CDR2 YYNGEE. The V and J ends lost 3 bases and 6 bases, in that order; junction bases with no gene match: 12. The length of the CDR3 is 15 residues. CDR3 in DNA: TGTGCCAGCAGCGGTGGGGGAGGGAGGGCATCCGAGCAGTACTTC. Its protein product is CASSGGGGRASEQYF.

The chain couples TRBV7-9 to TRBJ1-6, with D possibly TRBD1 on 6 matching bases. V lost 1 base and J 6 bases, leaving 19 bases between the germline ends. There are 18 residues in the CDR3. Germline CDR1 SEHNR, CDR2 FQNEAQ (reference sequence). The DNA of the CDR3 is TGTGCCAGCAGCTTAGACAGTAGTGGACGGACAGTTAATTCACCCCTCCACTTT. Its protein is CASSLDSSGRTVNSPLHF.

This chain joins TRBV24-1 and TRBJ2-1; TRBD1 aligns across 8 bases. CDR1 and CDR2 from the germline V gene are KGHDR and SFDVKD. The length of the CDR3 is 13 residues. J gave up 4 bases and V 9 bases, and 4 bases lay outside the gene matches. The CDR3 bases are TGTGCCACCGGGACAGGAGGTTACAATGAGCAGTTCTTC. Amino acid sequence: CATGTGGYNEQFF.

The V and J genes are TRBV5-8 and TRBJ1-3; possible D gene TRBD1, 5 bases. V shed 3 bases and J shed 0 bases, with 13 bases lying between them. The V gene's germline CDR1 is SGHTS and CDR2 YDEGEE. CDR3 length equals 16 residues. Here the CDR3 DNA reads TGTGCCAGCAGCTGGGGGGGGATTCTCTCTGGAAACACCATATATTTT. It encodes CASSWGGILSGNTIYF.

V usage is TRBV7-2 and J usage is TRBJ1-2; no clear D. V was shortened by 5 bases and J by 7 bases, with 14 bases between the two germline ends. Germline V CDR1 and CDR2: SGHTA, FQGNSA. The CDR3 length is 13 residues. Written as DNA, the CDR3 is TGTGCCAGCAGCCTAAACGCATTCTCTGGCTACACCTTC. It translates to CASSLNAFSGYTF.

This clone was seen just once. The gene calls are TRBV27 and TRBJ1-1, with 12 bases lining up with TRBD1. Germline values: CDR1 MNHEY, CDR2 SMNVEV (reference sequence). This CDR3 is built from 14 residues. Trimming at V came to 6 bases and at J to 10 bases, leaving 9 bases not matched to a gene. This CDR3 is CASRRGQGAIVAFF. The CDR3 DNA follows: TGTGCCAGCAGGAGGGGACAGGGGGCGATTGTAGCTTTCTTT.

V usage is TRBV2 and J usage is TRBJ1-2; no clear D gene. The CDR3 length is 13 residues. Germline V gene lookup returns CDR1 SNHLY and CDR2 FYNNEI. The V and J ends lost 5 bases and 8 bases respectively, with 15 bases between them. CDR3 sequence: CASSIDTVLGYTF. The CDR3 region has the DNA TGTGCCAGCAGTATCGATACAGTTTTGGGCTACACCTTC.

The rearrangement joins TRBV5-5 to TRBJ1-6; D ambiguous. V was pared by 0 bases and J by 4 bases, with 5 bases between. CDR3 length: 14 amino acids. Germline CDR1 SGHKS, CDR2 YYEKEE (reference sequence). The DNA for the CDR3 is TGTGCCAGCAGCTTGGAGAGTTATAATTCACCCCTCCACTTT. This gives the protein CASSLESYNSPLHF.

The chain recombines TRBV6-5 with TRBJ1-2, with 10 bases matching TRBD1. J was trimmed by 1 base and V by 5 bases; bases with no gene match: 4. Germline lookup yields CDR1 MNHEY and CDR2 SVGAGI. The CDR3 runs to 15 residues. The CDR3 region is CASSPGTGVNYGYTF. In DNA form, the CDR3 reads TGTGCCAGCAGTCCCGGGACAGGGGTTAACTATGGCTACACCTTC.

The V call is TRBV6-6, the J call TRBJ1-2; no clear D. The CDR3 has 12 residues. Germline V gene data show CDR1 as MNHNY and CDR2 as SVGAGI (reference sequence). Between the trimmed V and J ends, which lost 8 bases and 4 bases, there was a span of 11 bases. The CDR3 sequence: CASRAAGYGYTF. The CDR3 coding sequence is TGTGCCAGCCGGGCGGCGGGCTATGGCTACACCTTC.

Worth noting for this clone: Its ends do not fully match the called genes, so a read error is possible. The chain has TRBV4-1 and TRBJ1-1; D not certain. CDR1 is MGHRA and CDR2 is YSYEKL in the germline V gene. This CDR3 region has 14 residues. In DNA, the CDR3 is TGCGCCAGCAGCGAAGACCCCCCCACAGATGAAGCTTTCTTT. Protein product: CASSEDPPTDEAFF.

Note on this clone: At one boundary the junction diverges from the germline segment, which might be a read error. The chain links TRBV7-6 to TRBJ2-2; D unresolved. CDR1 SGHVS and CDR2 FNYEAQ come from the germline V gene. The CDR3 extends over 16 amino acids. CDR3 coding DNA: TGTGCCAGCAGTTTAGCCCGCCTACGAAACACCGGGGAGCTGTTTTTT. Its protein is CASSLARLRNTGELFF. Supplemented by reference TRBV7-6 and TRBJ2-2, the full variable domain reads GAGVSQSPRYKVTKRGQDVALRCDPISGHVSLYWYRQALGQGPEFLTYFNYEAQQDKSGLPNDRFSAERPEGSISTLTIQRTEQRDSAMYRCASSLARLRNTGELFFGEGSRLTVL.

In its sample, this clone was seen once. Other DNA sequences within the sample encode an identical CDR3. The rearrangement joins TRBV3-1 (or the pseudogene TRBV3-2) to TRBJ1-2, with 9 bases aligning to TRBD1. The germline V gene has CDR1 LGHDT and CDR2 YNNKEL (reference sequence). V shed 3 bases, J shed 4 bases, and the junction held 0 bases outside the gene matches. This CDR3 has 13 residues. This CDR3 is CASSQTGGYGYTF. For the CDR3, the DNA is TGTGCCAGCAGCCAGACAGGGGGCTATGGCTACACCTTC.

The V and J genes are TRBV6-5 and TRBJ1-3; the D gene is possibly TRBD1 (6 bases). The CDR3 loop spans 14 amino acids. V dropped 6 bases and J dropped 5 bases, with 14 bases sitting between them. CDR1 is MNHEY, CDR2 SVGAGI, per germline. In DNA form, the CDR3 reads TGTGCCAGCAGGGATCCGGACAGCCGAAACACCATATATTTT. It encodes CASRDPDSRNTIYF.

The chain links TRBV6-5 to TRBJ2-2; 10 bases agree with TRBD2. The CDR3 is made up of 15 amino acids. Trimming cost V 8 bases and J 3 bases; bases outside gene matches: 6. Germline V CDR1 and CDR2: MNHEY, SVGAGI. The CDR3 loop is CASREREGYTGELFF. The DNA for the CDR3 is TGTGCCAGCCGGGAGCGGGAGGGATACACCGGGGAGCTGTTTTTT.

This clone has ten or more counts. The V and J genes are TRBV7-2 and TRBJ1-6, with D possibly being TRBD1 (6 bases). Germline V gene lookup returns CDR1 SGHTA and CDR2 FQGNSA. The CDR3 is made up of 16 amino acids. Deletions cut 5 bases from V and 8 bases from J, with 19 bases between. In DNA, the CDR3 is TGTGCCAGCAGCCGCTTTGGGCGGGGGCGGGATTCACCCCTCCACTTT. Translated, it gives CASSRFGRGRDSPLHF. Drawing the rest from reference TRBV7-2 and TRBJ1-6, the complete variable domain is GAGVSQSPSNKVTEKGKDVELRCDPISGHTALYWYRQSLGQGLEFLIYFQGNSAPDKSGLPSDRFSAERTGGSVSTLTIQRTQQEDSAVYLCASSRFGRGRDSPLHFGNGTRLTVT.

J is TRBJ1-3 and V is TRBV7-9, with a weak D call TRBD1 (5 bases). V lost 1 base and J 2 bases, leaving 6 bases between the germline ends. From germline, CDR1 is SEHNR and CDR2 FQNEAQ (reference sequence). This CDR3 has 14 residues. The CDR3 loop is CASSLEGTGNTIYF. CDR3 coding DNA: TGTGCCAGCAGCTTAGAGGGGACTGGAAACACCATATATTTT. The full variable domain, rest sourced from reference TRBV7-9 and TRBJ1-3, is DTGVSQNPRHKITKRGQNVTFRCDPISEHNRLYWYRQTLGQGPEFLTYFQNEAQLEKSRLLSDRFSAERPKGSFSTLEIQRTEQGDSAMYLCASSLEGTGNTIYFGEGSWLTVV.